Listed below are T cell receptor beta chains from one sample, sequenced in a study of cytotoxic CD8 clonotypes in ibrutinib-treated CLL. The table came from immunoSEQ multiplex PCR; TCRdb's copy has only in-frame clones and leaves some out. The sample holds 150,000 to 200,000 clones, nearly 90% seen once. Source: PBMCs, taken at disease progression, from a patient treated with ibrutinib. These receptors originate from a human donor with chronic lymphocytic leukemia. The CDR3 runs from the conserved cysteine through the conserved F or W. D genes are given only for firm matches. Only part of the rows carry a size: once, few, many, or a class if the clone is expanded.

d_call: TRBD2
j_call: TRBJ2-7
v_call: TRBV4-3
clone_size: -
cdr3_nt: TGCGCCAGCAGCCGAGCGGGAAAGAGCTCCTACGAGCAGTACTTC
cdr3_aa: CASSRAGKSSYEQYF

d_call: -
j_call: TRBJ1-5
v_call: TRBV23-1
clone_size: -
cdr3_nt: TGCGCCAGAAGTGGACAGTTCAATCAGCCCCAGCATTTT
cdr3_aa: CARSGQFNQPQHF

d_call: -
j_call: TRBJ1-2
v_call: TRBV7-2
clone_size: once
cdr3_nt: TGTGCCAGCAGCGCCTCAGGGAAAGGGGGCTACACCTTC
cdr3_aa: CASSASGKGGYTF

d_call: TRBD2
j_call: TRBJ2-5
v_call: TRBV29-1
clone_size: -
cdr3_nt: TGCAGCGTTGAAGGACTAGCGGGAGTATTCCTGGAGACCCAGTACTTC
cdr3_aa: CSVEGLAGVFLETQYF

d_call: -
j_call: TRBJ2-7
v_call: TRBV18
clone_size: -
cdr3_nt: TGTGCCAGCTCGCCGCGGAGCAATGCCTACGAGCAGTACTTC
cdr3_aa: CASSPRSNAYEQYF

d_call: TRBD1
j_call: TRBJ1-2
v_call: TRBV19
clone_size: -
cdr3_nt: TGTGCCAGTAGTCATCAGGGGGATTTTGATCGCTACACCTTC
cdr3_aa: CASSHQGDFDRYTF

d_call: -
j_call: TRBJ1-3
v_call: TRBV7-2
clone_size: -
cdr3_nt: TGTGCCAGCAGCTTAAGTATGCGGGGAAACACCATATATTTT
cdr3_aa: CASSLSMRGNTIYF

d_call: TRBD1
j_call: TRBJ2-7
v_call: TRBV6-5
clone_size: -
cdr3_nt: TGTGCCAGCAGCCCCCGGACAGGCCTCTACGAGCAGTACTTC
cdr3_aa: CASSPRTGLYEQYF

d_call: TRBD1
j_call: TRBJ2-7
v_call: TRBV19
clone_size: -
cdr3_nt: TGTGCCAGTAGTACCGACAGGGAATCCTACGAGCAGTACTTC
cdr3_aa: CASSTDRESYEQYF

d_call: -
j_call: TRBJ1-2
v_call: TRBV19
clone_size: -
cdr3_nt: TGTGCCAGTATGGGGGTGACTCAGAGGCGCCGAAAGTTAGGTGGCTACACCTTC
cdr3_aa: CASMGVTQRRRKLGGYTF

d_call: -
j_call: TRBJ2-3
v_call: TRBV19
clone_size: -
cdr3_nt: TGTGCCAGTAGTATCGGCCTACCAGATACGCAGTATTTT
cdr3_aa: CASSIGLPDTQYF

d_call: TRBD2
j_call: TRBJ2-1
v_call: TRBV7-2
clone_size: -
cdr3_nt: TGTGCCAGCAGCTCCGGACTAGCGGGAGGCGCTGAGCAGTTCTTC
cdr3_aa: CASSSGLAGGAEQFF

d_call: -
j_call: TRBJ1-5
v_call: TRBV10-2
clone_size: -
cdr3_nt: TGCGCCAGCAGTGACGGGGGAAGGGCCCAGCATTTT
cdr3_aa: CASSDGGRAQHF

d_call: TRBD1
j_call: TRBJ2-5
v_call: TRBV5-4
clone_size: -
cdr3_nt: TGTGCCAGCAGCTCTAGTTCCGGGACAGACCAAGAGACCCAGTACTTC
cdr3_aa: CASSSSSGTDQETQYF

d_call: -
j_call: TRBJ1-2
v_call: TRBV2
clone_size: -
cdr3_nt: TGTGCCAGCAGTGAACGGGGGGGCCCCTATGGCTACACCTTC
cdr3_aa: CASSERGGPYGYTF

d_call: -
j_call: TRBJ1-1
v_call: TRBV5-1
clone_size: -
cdr3_nt: TGCGCCAGCAGCGGATTAGGACAGACGAATATACCCACTGAAGCTTTCTTT
cdr3_aa: CASSGLGQTNIPTEAFF

d_call: TRBD1
j_call: TRBJ2-7
v_call: TRBV7-8
clone_size: once
cdr3_nt: TGTGCCAGCAGCTTAGCGTCCGGGACAGTCCCCTACGAGCAGTACTTC
cdr3_aa: CASSLASGTVPYEQYF

d_call: -
j_call: TRBJ2-5
v_call: TRBV7-9
clone_size: -
cdr3_nt: TGTGCCAGCAGCTCGGGACTTCAAGAGACCCAGTACTTC
cdr3_aa: CASSSGLQETQYF

d_call: -
j_call: TRBJ2-7
v_call: TRBV7-8
clone_size: -
cdr3_nt: TGTGCCAGCAGCTTAGGCCCAAGGAGCTCCTACGAGCAGTACTTC
cdr3_aa: CASSLGPRSSYEQYF

d_call: TRBD2
j_call: TRBJ2-7
v_call: TRBV4-3
clone_size: -
cdr3_nt: TGCGCCAGCAGCCAACGTAGCGGGACCAATTACGAGCAGTACTTC
cdr3_aa: CASSQRSGTNYEQYF

d_call: TRBD1
j_call: TRBJ1-4
v_call: TRBV18
clone_size: few
cdr3_nt: TGTGCCAGCTCCCCAGGACAGGATAATGAAAAACTGTTTTTT
cdr3_aa: CASSPGQDNEKLFF

d_call: -
j_call: TRBJ2-2
v_call: TRBV28
clone_size: few
cdr3_nt: TGTGCCAGCAGACACAGAACGAACACCGGGGAGCTGTTTTTT
cdr3_aa: CASRHRTNTGELFF

d_call: -
j_call: TRBJ2-7
v_call: TRBV6-5
clone_size: -
cdr3_nt: TGTGCCAGCAGTTACTCGCTCGGGACTCGGTCCTACGAGCAGTACTTC
cdr3_aa: CASSYSLGTRSYEQYF

d_call: -
j_call: TRBJ2-7
v_call: TRBV29-1
clone_size: once
cdr3_nt: TGCAGCGTTGAATTAGTGGGGGTCGTCTACGAGCAGTACTTC
cdr3_aa: CSVELVGVVYEQYF

d_call: -
j_call: TRBJ1-2
v_call: TRBV7-9
clone_size: -
cdr3_nt: TGTGCCAGCAGCTTAGAAACTGGGACGGGCTACACCTTC
cdr3_aa: CASSLETGTGYTF

d_call: -
j_call: TRBJ1-5
v_call: TRBV7-2
clone_size: -
cdr3_nt: TGTGCCAGCAGCCTTGGGGGGGGGCTAAATCAGCCCCAGCATTTT
cdr3_aa: CASSLGGGLNQPQHF

d_call: -
j_call: TRBJ2-1
v_call: TRBV2
clone_size: -
cdr3_nt: TGTGCCAGCAGCGGGACATTTGACAGGATCTATGAGCAGTTCTTC
cdr3_aa: CASSGTFDRIYEQFF

d_call: TRBD2
j_call: TRBJ2-1
v_call: TRBV6-1
clone_size: -
cdr3_nt: TGTGCCAGCGGAGGACTAGCGGAAACTGAGCAGTTCTTC
cdr3_aa: CASGGLAETEQFF

d_call: TRBD1
j_call: TRBJ2-7
v_call: TRBV6-5
clone_size: -
cdr3_nt: TGTGCCACCCGGTCCAGGGGGCCTTACGAGCAGTACTTC
cdr3_aa: CATRSRGPYEQYF

d_call: TRBD2
j_call: TRBJ2-1
v_call: TRBV13
clone_size: -
cdr3_nt: TGTGCCAGCAGCTTAGTACTAGCGGGAGAATACAATGAGCAGTTCTTC
cdr3_aa: CASSLVLAGEYNEQFF

d_call: TRBD1
j_call: TRBJ1-2
v_call: TRBV7-2
clone_size: -
cdr3_nt: TGTGCCAGCAGCTTATATACAGGGGCGGGCTATGGCTACACCTTC
cdr3_aa: CASSLYTGAGYGYTF